A selection of T cell receptor beta chains follows, all from one sample in a study of CD8 T cells in ankylosing spondylitis. TCRdb called the 5' RACE reads again in MiXCR, with one record for every CDR3 protein. In the table there are approximately 440,000 distinct CDR3 sequences, 15% to 20% of which are singletons. Input material: blood, either unsorted or a sorted T cell fraction (not recorded which). The receptors derive from a male donor with ankylosing spondylitis. CDR3s include the opening cysteine and the closing phenylalanine or tryptophan. The D gene is left open where the match is weak. Size is stated for part of the rows, as once, few or many counts, or as a class when the clone is expanded.

d_call,j_call,clone_size,v_call,cdr3_aa,cdr3_nt
TRBD1,TRBJ1-2,-,TRBV20-1,CSARDLVQGLYGYTF,TGCAGTGCTAGAGATCTGGTACAGGGGCTTTATGGCTACACCTTC
TRBD1,TRBJ1-2,few,TRBV7-3,CASSRDSNVGYTF,TGTGCCAGCAGCCGGGACAGCAACGTTGGCTACACCTTC
-,TRBJ2-7,few,TRBV5-1,CASSLSWRSYEQYF,TGCGCCAGCAGCTTGAGTTGGAGGTCCTACGAGCAGTACTTC
-,TRBJ1-6,many,TRBV21-1,CASSIPRFQGWNSPLHF,TGTGCCAGCAGCATCCCGCGATTCCAGGGTTGGAATTCACCCCTCCACTTT
-,TRBJ2-3,few,TRBV20-1,CSARRLDTQYF,TGCAGTGCTAGACGGCTAGATACGCAGTATTTT
-,TRBJ1-3,few,TRBV6-1,CASTTGPSSGNTIYF,TGTGCCAGCACTACCGGACCGAGCTCTGGAAACACCATATATTTT
TRBD1,TRBJ2-2,few,TRBV7-9,CASSLGQGPTGELFF,TGTGCCAGCAGCCTGGGACAGGGGCCCACCGGGGAGCTGTTTTTT
-,TRBJ2-2,-,TRBV2,CASSEISGYTGELFF,TGTGCCAGCAGTGAAATTAGCGGTTACACCGGGGAGCTGTTTTTT
TRBD2,TRBJ2-3,-,TRBV4-1,CASSQRGFRLAGVLELDTQYF,TGCGCCAGCAGCCAAAGGGGATTTCGACTAGCGGGGGTTTTGGAGTTAGATACGCAGTATTTT
-,TRBJ1-6,-,TRBV12-3/TRBV12-4,CASRRLYSPLHF,TGTGCCAGCAGACGACTGTATTCACCCCTCCACTTT
-,TRBJ2-5,-,TRBV29-1,CSVDLFRSPETQYF,TGCAGCGTTGATTTATTCCGATCTCCAGAGACCCAGTACTTC
-,TRBJ1-2,few,TRBV7-9,CASSSTTGQYGYTF,TGTGCCAGCAGCTCAACGACAGGACAATATGGCTACACCTTC
TRBD1,TRBJ1-4,-,TRBV6-1,CASSPTGVEKLFF,TGTGCCAGCAGTCCGACAGGGGTCGAAAAACTGTTTTTT
-,TRBJ1-1,-,TRBV5-1,CASRWRPGGSSTEAFF,TGCGCCAGCAGATGGCGGCCCGGGGGCTCAAGCACTGAAGCTTTCTTT
-,TRBJ2-1,-,TRBV29-1,CSVRSGTYNEQFF,TGCAGCGTTCGGTCAGGGACTTACAATGAGCAGTTCTTC
-,TRBJ2-7,once,TRBV27,CASSLSPGQVYEQYF,TGTGCCAGCAGTTTATCCCCGGGACAAGTCTACGAGCAGTACTTC